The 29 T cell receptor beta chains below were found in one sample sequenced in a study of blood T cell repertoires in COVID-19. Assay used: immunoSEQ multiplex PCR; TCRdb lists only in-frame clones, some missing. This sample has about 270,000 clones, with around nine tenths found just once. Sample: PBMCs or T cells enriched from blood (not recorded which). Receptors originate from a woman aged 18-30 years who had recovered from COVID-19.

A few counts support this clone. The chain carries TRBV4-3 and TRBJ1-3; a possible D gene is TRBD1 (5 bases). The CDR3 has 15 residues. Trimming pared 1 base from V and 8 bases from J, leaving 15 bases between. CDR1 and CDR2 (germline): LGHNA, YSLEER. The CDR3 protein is CASSQGQDTGDTIYF. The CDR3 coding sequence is TGCGCCAGCAGCCAAGGCCAGGACACGGGGGACACCATATATTTT.

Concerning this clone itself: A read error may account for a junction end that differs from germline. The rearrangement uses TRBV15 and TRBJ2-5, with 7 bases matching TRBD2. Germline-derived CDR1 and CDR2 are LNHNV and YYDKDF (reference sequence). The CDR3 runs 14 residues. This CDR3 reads CATSLQRDHETQYF. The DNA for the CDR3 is TGTGCCACCAGCCTACAGCGGGACCATGAGACCCAGTACTTC.

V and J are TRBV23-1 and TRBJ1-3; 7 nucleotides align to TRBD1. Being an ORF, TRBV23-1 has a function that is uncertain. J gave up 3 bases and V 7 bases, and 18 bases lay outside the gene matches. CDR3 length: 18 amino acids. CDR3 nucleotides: TGCGCCAGCACGAGGGGTCGGCAGGGGGATGGTTATGGAAACACCATATATTTT. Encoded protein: CASTRGRQGDGYGNTIYF.

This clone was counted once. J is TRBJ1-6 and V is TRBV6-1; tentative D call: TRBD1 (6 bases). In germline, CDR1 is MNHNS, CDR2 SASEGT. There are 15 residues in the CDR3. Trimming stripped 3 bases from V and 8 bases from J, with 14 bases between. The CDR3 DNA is TGTGCCAGCAGTGACAGGGGCCGAGGGGATTCACCCCTCCACTTT. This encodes CASSDRGRGDSPLHF.

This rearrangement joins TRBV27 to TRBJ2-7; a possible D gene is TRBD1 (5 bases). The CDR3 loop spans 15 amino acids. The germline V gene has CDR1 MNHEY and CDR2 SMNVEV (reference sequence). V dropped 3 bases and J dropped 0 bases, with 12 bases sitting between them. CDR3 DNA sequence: TGTGCCAGCAGTTTCCTCGACAGATACTCCTACGAGCAGTACTTC. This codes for CASSFLDRYSYEQYF.

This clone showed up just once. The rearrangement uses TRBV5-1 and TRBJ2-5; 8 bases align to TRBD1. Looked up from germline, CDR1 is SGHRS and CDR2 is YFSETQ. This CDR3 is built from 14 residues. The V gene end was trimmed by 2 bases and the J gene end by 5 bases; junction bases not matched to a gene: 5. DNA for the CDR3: TGCGCCAGCAGCTTTTCGTGGACAGGGGAGACCCAGTACTTC. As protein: CASSFSWTGETQYF.

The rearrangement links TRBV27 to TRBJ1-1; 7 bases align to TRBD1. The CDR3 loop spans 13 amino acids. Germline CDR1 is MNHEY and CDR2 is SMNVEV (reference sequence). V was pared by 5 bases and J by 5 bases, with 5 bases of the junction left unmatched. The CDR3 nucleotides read TGTGCCAGCAGTATGACAGGGAAAACTGAAGCTTTCTTT. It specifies CASSMTGKTEAFF.

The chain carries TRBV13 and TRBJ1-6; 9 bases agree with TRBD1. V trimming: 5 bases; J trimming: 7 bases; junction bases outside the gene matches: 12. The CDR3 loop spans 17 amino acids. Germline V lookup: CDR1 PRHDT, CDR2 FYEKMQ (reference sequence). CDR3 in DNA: TGTGCCAGCAGCCGAAGGAACCAAGGACAGGGGAATTCACCCCTCCACTTT. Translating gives CASSRRNQGQGNSPLHF.

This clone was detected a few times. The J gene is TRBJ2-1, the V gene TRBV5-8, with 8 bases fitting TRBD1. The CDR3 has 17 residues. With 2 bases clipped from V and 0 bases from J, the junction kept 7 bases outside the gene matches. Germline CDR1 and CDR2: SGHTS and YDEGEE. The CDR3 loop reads CASSFFRGPSSYNEQFF. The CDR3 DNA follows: TGTGCCAGCAGCTTCTTCAGGGGGCCCTCCTCCTACAATGAGCAGTTCTTC. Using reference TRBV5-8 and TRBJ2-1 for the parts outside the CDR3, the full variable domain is EAGVTQSPTHLIKTRGQQATLRCSPISGHTSVYWYQQALGLGLQFLLWYDEGEERNRGNFPPRFSGRQFPNYSSELNVNALELEDSALYLCASSFFRGPSSYNEQFFGPGTRLTVL.

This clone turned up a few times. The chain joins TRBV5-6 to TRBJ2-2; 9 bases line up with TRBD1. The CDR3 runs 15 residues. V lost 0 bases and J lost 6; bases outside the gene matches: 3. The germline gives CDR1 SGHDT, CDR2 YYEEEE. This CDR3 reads CASSLVRTGAGELFF. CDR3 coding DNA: TGTGCCAGCAGCTTGGTACGGACAGGGGCCGGGGAGCTGTTTTTT.

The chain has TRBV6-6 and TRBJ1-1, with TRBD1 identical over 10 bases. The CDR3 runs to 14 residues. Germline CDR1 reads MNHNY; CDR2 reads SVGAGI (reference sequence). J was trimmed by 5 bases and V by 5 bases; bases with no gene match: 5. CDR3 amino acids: CASSNPGQGTEAFF. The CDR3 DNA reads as TGTGCCAGCAGTAATCCGGGACAGGGGACTGAAGCTTTCTTT.

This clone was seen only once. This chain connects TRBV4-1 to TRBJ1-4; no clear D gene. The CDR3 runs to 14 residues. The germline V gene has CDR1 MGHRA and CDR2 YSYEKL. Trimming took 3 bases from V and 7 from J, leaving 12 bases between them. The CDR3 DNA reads TGCGCCAGCAGCCAGGAGTTGGCGGGTGAAAAACTGTTTTTT. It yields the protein CASSQELAGEKLFF.

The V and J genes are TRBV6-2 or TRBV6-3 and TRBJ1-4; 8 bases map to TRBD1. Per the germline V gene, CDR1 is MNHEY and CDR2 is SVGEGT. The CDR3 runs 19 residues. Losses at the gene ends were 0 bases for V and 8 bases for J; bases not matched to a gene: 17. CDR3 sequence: CASSYSGAASGGRREKLFF. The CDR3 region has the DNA TGTGCCAGCAGTTACTCGGGAGCCGCCTCAGGGGGCCGGCGCGAAAAACTGTTTTTT.

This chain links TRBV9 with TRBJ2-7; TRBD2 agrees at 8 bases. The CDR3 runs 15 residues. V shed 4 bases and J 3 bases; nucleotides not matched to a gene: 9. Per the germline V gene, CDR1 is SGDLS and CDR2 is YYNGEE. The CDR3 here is CASSPRGGAIYEQYF. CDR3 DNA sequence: TGTGCCAGCAGCCCCCGGGGGGGGGCGATCTACGAGCAGTACTTC.

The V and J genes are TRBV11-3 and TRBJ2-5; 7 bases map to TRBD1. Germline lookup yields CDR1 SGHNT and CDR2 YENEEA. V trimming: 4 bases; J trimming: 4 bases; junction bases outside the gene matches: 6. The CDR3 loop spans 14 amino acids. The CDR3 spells CASSWRQGLETQYF. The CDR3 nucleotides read TGTGCCAGCAGCTGGAGACAGGGCTTAGAGACCCAGTACTTC.

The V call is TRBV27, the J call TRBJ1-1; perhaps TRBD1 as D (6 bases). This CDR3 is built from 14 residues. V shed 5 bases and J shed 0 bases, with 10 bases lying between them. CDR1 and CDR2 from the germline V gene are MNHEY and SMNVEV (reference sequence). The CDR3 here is CASSPGHLNTEAFF. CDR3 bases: TGTGCCAGCAGTCCGGGACACCTGAACACTGAAGCTTTCTTT.

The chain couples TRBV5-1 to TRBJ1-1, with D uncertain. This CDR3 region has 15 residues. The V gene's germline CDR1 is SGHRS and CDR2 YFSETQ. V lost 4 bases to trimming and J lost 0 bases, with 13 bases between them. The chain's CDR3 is CASSVLSSMNTEAFF. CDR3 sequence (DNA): TGCGCCAGCAGCGTTCTATCTTCGATGAACACTGAAGCTTTCTTT.

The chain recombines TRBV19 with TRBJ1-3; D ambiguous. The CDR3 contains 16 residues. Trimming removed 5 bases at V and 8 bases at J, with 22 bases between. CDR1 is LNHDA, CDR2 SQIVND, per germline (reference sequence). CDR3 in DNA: TGTGCCAGTAGTCGAGCCGGGGAATCTACCGGGGACACCATATATTTT. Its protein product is CASSRAGESTGDTIYF.

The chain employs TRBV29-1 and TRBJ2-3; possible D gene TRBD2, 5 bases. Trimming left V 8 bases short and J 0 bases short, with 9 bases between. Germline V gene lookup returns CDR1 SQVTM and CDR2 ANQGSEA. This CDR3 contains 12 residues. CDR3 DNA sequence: TGCAGCACGGGAACTAGCACAGATACGCAGTATTTT. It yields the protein CSTGTSTDTQYF.

CDR3 DNA: TGTGCCAGCAGCTCAGGGGCAGCGGGGCCACCTTACAATGAGCAGTTCTTC. Translation gives CASSSGAAGPPYNEQFF. This chain connects TRBV11-2 to TRBJ2-1; D may be TRBD2 (7 bases). V was pared by 4 bases and J by 4 bases, with 20 bases between. The CDR3 covers 17 residues. CDR1 is SGHAT and CDR2 is FQNNGV in the germline V gene. Using reference TRBV11-2 and TRBJ2-1 for the parts outside the CDR3, the full variable domain is EAGVAQSPRYKIIEKRQSVAFWCNPISGHATLYWYQQILGQGPKLLIQFQNNGVVDDSQLPKDRFSAERLKGVDSTLKIQPAKLEDSAVYLCASSSGAAGPPYNEQFFGPGTRLTVL.

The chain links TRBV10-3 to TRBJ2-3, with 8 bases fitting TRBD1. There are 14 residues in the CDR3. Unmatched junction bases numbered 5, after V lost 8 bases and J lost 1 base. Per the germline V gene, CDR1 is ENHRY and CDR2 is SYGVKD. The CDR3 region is CAIHPGQGTDTQYF. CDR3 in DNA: TGTGCCATCCACCCGGGACAGGGCACAGATACGCAGTATTTT.

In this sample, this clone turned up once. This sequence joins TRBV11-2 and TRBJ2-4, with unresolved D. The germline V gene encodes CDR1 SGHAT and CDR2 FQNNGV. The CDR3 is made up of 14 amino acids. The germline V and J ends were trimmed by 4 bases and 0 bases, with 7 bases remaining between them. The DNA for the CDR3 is TGTGCCAGCAGCTCCCACTTAGCCAAAAACATTCAGTACTTC. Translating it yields CASSSHLAKNIQYF.

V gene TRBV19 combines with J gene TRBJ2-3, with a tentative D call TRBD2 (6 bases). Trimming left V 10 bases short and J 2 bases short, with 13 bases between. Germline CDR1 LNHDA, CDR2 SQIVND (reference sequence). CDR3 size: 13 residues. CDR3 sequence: CATSGTFTDTQYF. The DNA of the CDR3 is TGTGCCACCTCCGGGACTTTCACAGATACGCAGTATTTT. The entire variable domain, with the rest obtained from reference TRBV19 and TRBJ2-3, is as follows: DGGITQSPKYLFRKEGQNVTLSCEQNLNHDAMYWYRQDPGQGLRLIYYSQIVNDFQKGDIAEGYSVSREKKESFPLTVTSAQKNPTAFYLCATSGTFTDTQYFGPGTRLTVL.

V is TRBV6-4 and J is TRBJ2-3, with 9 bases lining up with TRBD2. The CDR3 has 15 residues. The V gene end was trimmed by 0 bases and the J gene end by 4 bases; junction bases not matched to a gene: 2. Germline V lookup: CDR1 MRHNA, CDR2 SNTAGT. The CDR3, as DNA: TGTGCCAGCAGTGACTCGCGGGGGGGCTCAGATACGCAGTATTTT. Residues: CASSDSRGGSDTQYF.

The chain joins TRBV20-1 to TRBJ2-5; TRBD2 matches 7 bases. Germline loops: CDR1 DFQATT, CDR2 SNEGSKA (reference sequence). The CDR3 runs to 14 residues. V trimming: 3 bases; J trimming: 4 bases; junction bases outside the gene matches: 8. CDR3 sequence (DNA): TGCAGTGCTAGTACGGGAGGTGATGTAGAGACCCAGTACTTC. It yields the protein CSASTGGDVETQYF.

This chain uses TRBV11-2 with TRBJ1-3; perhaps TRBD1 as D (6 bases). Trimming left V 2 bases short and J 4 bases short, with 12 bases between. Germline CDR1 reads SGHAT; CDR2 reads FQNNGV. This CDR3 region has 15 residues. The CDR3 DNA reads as TGTGCCAGCAGCTTAACAGGGTTAGCAGGAAACACCATATATTTT. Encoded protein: CASSLTGLAGNTIYF.

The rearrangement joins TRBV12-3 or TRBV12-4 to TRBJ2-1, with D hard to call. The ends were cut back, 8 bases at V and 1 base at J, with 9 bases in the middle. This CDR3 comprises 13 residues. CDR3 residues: CASRGLSYNEQFF. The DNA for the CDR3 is TGTGCCAGCCGCGGATTATCCTACAATGAGCAGTTCTTC.

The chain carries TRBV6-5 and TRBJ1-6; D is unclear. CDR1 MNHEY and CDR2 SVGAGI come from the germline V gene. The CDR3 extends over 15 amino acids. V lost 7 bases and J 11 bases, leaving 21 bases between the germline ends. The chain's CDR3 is CASTRPGSRVTPLHF. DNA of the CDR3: TGTGCCAGCACTCGACCGGGTTCCAGAGTTACACCCCTCCACTTT.

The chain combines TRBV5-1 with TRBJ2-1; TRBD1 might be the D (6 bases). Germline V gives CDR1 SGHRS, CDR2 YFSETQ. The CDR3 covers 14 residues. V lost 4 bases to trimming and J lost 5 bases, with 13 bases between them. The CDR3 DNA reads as TGCGCCAGCAGCAAAGTGACAGGTAACAATGAGCAGTTCTTC. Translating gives CASSKVTGNNEQFF.